What follows are 17 T cell receptor beta chains derived from one specimen sequenced in a study of T-cell memory formation after mild COVID-19. TCRdb called the 5' RACE reads again in MiXCR, with one record for every CDR3 protein. The table has roughly 310,000 distinct CDR3 sequences, around a sixth seen once. Source material: PBMCs or a T cell subset sorted from them (not recorded which). Source of these receptors: a man between 18 and 29 years old who had mild COVID-19 (a few samples of this study predate the infection). Cell type and time point are not known.

This clonotype was seen only a few times. The chain links TRBV4-2 to TRBJ2-7, with D perhaps matching TRBD1 (6 bases). This CDR3 comprises 14 residues. Per germline, CDR1 LGHNA and CDR2 YNFKEQ. Written as DNA, the CDR3 is TGTGCCAGCAGCCCAAAAACAGGGAACTACGAGGAGTACGTC. This sequence encodes CASSPKTGNYEEYV.

The chain joins TRBV20-1 to TRBJ2-5, with 11 bases aligning to TRBD1. Germline CDR1 is DFQATT and CDR2 is SNEGSKA (reference sequence). Trimming removed 7 bases from V and 10 bases from J; junction bases left unmatched: 5. The CDR3 loop spans 11 amino acids. The DNA for the CDR3 is TGCAGTGTCGGACAGGGGGCAAGCCAGTACTTC. It yields the protein CSVGQGASQYF.

The chain couples TRBV20-1 to TRBJ1-2; D not certain. The CDR3 extends over 18 amino acids. Germline V gene lookup returns CDR1 DFQATT and CDR2 SNEGSKA (reference sequence). Trimming shortened V by 3 bases and J by 4 bases, and 27 bases separated the two germline ends. CDR3 sequence (DNA): TGCAGTGCTAGGGTGTCCCTTCTCATTGTACCGTCGGGCTATGGCTACACCTTC. As protein: CSARVSLLIVPSGYGYTF.

This chain connects TRBV7-2 to TRBJ1-4, with TRBD1 matching 10 bases. The ends lost 2 bases at V and 8 bases at J; junction bases unmatched: 5. The CDR3 contains 15 residues. The germline V gene has CDR1 SGHTA and CDR2 FQGNSA. Written as DNA, the CDR3 is TGTGCCAGCAGCTTACCGGGACAGGGGTTCGAAAAACTGTTTTTT. Protein sequence: CASSLPGQGFEKLFF.

This clonotype turned up a few times. The CDR3 reads CASSQAWRGDHTQYF. As DNA, the CDR3 is TGTGCCAGCAGTCAAGCTTGGCGGGGGGACCATACGCAGTATTTT. The chain couples TRBV11-2 to TRBJ2-3; 8 positions match TRBD2. The trim removed 6 bases at V and 7 bases at J, leaving 12 bases unmatched. Germline values: CDR1 SGHAT, CDR2 FQNNGV. The CDR3 has 15 residues.

The chain employs TRBV10-3 and TRBJ2-5; weak D call: TRBD2 (7 bases). Germline CDR1 is ENHRY and CDR2 is SYGVKD. The CDR3 runs 14 residues. The V and J ends lost 7 bases and 5 bases respectively, with 17 bases between them. CDR3 in amino acids: CAINGGGQEETQYF. CDR3 in DNA: TGTGCCATCAATGGGGGGGGGCAGGAGGAGACCCAGTACTTC.

The chain links TRBV20-1 to TRBJ2-1, with a tentative D call TRBD2 (6 bases). The CDR3 runs 13 residues. The V and J ends lost 5 bases and 9 bases respectively, with 17 bases between them. Germline V lookup: CDR1 DFQATT, CDR2 SNEGSKA (reference sequence). CDR3 coding DNA: TGCAGTGCTGGGGGGACCGGAGACGCTGAGCAGTTCTTC. Protein sequence: CSAGGTGDAEQFF.

The chain joins TRBV7-2 to TRBJ1-6; D remains unclear. The CDR3 runs 14 residues. From germline, CDR1 is SGHTA and CDR2 FQGNSA. The V and J ends lost 4 bases and 8 bases respectively, with 12 bases between them. The CDR3 DNA is TGTGCCAGCAGCTGGGTTACAGTGGATTCACCCCTCCACTTT. Translating gives CASSWVTVDSPLHF.

The V gene is TRBV6-5, the J gene TRBJ2-4; D unclear. This CDR3 is built from 16 residues. V dropped 6 bases and J dropped 0 bases, with 15 bases sitting between them. Germline assignment: CDR1 MNHEY and CDR2 SVGAGI. This chain's CDR3 is CASSRVFTLAKNIQYF. Written as DNA, the CDR3 is TGTGCCAGCAGCCGTGTATTTACCCTAGCCAAAAACATTCAGTACTTC.

The V gene is TRBV4-1, the J gene TRBJ2-7, with unresolved D. Germline CDR1 and CDR2: MGHRA and YSYEKL. V lost 4 bases to trimming and J lost 0 bases, with 13 bases between them. CDR3 size: 15 residues. The CDR3 loop is CASSRESVVSYEQYF. The CDR3, as DNA: TGCGCCAGCAGCCGCGAGTCGGTGGTCTCCTACGAGCAGTACTTC.

The chain joins TRBV4-1 to TRBJ2-4, with D perhaps matching TRBD1 (6 bases). Trimming removed 2 bases at V and 10 bases at J, with 15 bases between. The CDR3 consists of 14 residues. The germline gives CDR1 MGHRA, CDR2 YSYEKL. The CDR3 reads CASSQRAPQGIQYF. As DNA, the CDR3 is TGCGCCAGCAGCCAAAGAGCGCCCCAGGGGATTCAGTACTTC.

The DNA for the CDR3 is TGTGCCAGCAGCCGACAGGGGGAATGGGACGAGCAGTACGTC. Its translation is CASSRQGEWDEQYV. The chain carries TRBV6-1 and TRBJ2-7; 9 bases match TRBD1. The CDR3 is 14 residues long. Germline V gene lookup returns CDR1 MNHNS and CDR2 SASEGT. With 6 bases clipped from V and 5 bases from J, the junction kept 8 bases outside the gene matches.

This clonotype showed up just a few times. A read error may produce the germline difference seen at one junction end. The chain employs TRBV4-1 and TRBJ1-6, with D uncertain. CDR1 is MGHRA, CDR2 YSYEKL, per germline. The CDR3 covers 18 residues. The CDR3 is CASSPPLTGSSYKSPLHF. The CDR3, as DNA: TGCGCCAGCAGCCCCCCCCTGACGGGGAGCTCCTATAAGTCACCCCTCCACTTT.

The table lists this clonotype with a few counts. V usage is TRBV5-8 and J usage is TRBJ2-1, with 10 bases aligning to TRBD2. CDR1 and CDR2 (germline): SGHTS, YDEGEE. CDR3 length equals 16 residues. V gave up 0 bases and J gave up 5 bases; unmatched junction bases: 5. DNA for the CDR3: TGTGCCAGCAGCTTGGTAGGCCTAGCGGGGGACAATGAGCAGTTCTTC. It codes for CASSLVGLAGDNEQFF.

V and J are TRBV18 and TRBJ2-7, with TRBD2 identical over 13 bases. The J segment lost 5 bases and the V segment lost 4 bases, leaving 5 bases of the junction unmatched. Per germline, CDR1 KGHSH and CDR2 LQKENI. This CDR3 is 15 amino acids long. The CDR3 DNA reads as TGTGCCAGCTCACACGAGGGACTAGCGGGGAACGAGCAGTACGTC. Translated, it gives CASSHEGLAGNEQYV.

The chain is built from TRBV6-5 and TRBJ1-4; no definite D call. The V end was cut by 5 bases, the J end by 8 bases, with 12 bases between. The germline CDR1 and CDR2 sequences are MNHEY and SVGAGI. The CDR3 sequence is 13 residues long. CDR3 nucleotide sequence: TGTGCCAGCAGTAGATCGGGGAAGGAAAAACTGTTTTTT. Its translation: CASSRSGKEKLFF.

The chain links TRBV7-6 to TRBJ1-5; possibly TRBD1 for D (5 bases). The CDR3 runs 13 residues. Per germline, CDR1 SGHVS and CDR2 FNYEAQ. V was clipped by 4 bases and J by 7 bases, with 11 bases between them. Written as DNA, the CDR3 is TGTGCCAGCAGCTCCCCCGGGGGGCAGCCCCAGCATTTT. Protein product: CASSSPGGQPQHF.